One and the same sample provided the 18 T cell receptor beta chains below, sequenced in a study of OX40 agonist ivuxolimab in advanced cancers. The repertoire was sequenced with immunoSEQ multiplex PCR; TCRdb's copy has only in-frame clones and lacks some. This sample has 65,000 to 95,000 clones, with roughly 94% found just once. Sequenced material: CD4+ or CD8+ T cells sorted from blood, taken in a trial of the OX40 agonist ivuxolimab. These TCRs come from an adult with an advanced solid tumor such as melanoma, head and neck, liver or kidney cancer.

The V gene is TRBV19, the J gene TRBJ2-5; D is unclear. The germline V gene has CDR1 LNHDA and CDR2 SQIVND (reference sequence). Trimming removed 3 bases from V and 2 bases from J, with 7 bases in between. This CDR3 is 13 amino acids long. In DNA, the CDR3 is TGTGCCAGTAGTATTAGGGTACAAGAGACCCAGTACTTC. Translation gives CASSIRVQETQYF.

The chain couples TRBV29-1 to TRBJ2-7, with unresolved D. Germline V gene lookup returns CDR1 SQVTM and CDR2 ANQGSEA. V lost 4 bases, J lost 5 bases, and 12 bases lay in between. CDR3 length: 12 residues. The CDR3 here is CSVVDRQNEQYF. In DNA, the CDR3 is TGCAGCGTTGTAGACCGCCAGAACGAGCAGTACTTC.

The chain employs TRBV7-9 and TRBJ2-3, with a possible D match to TRBD2 (5 bases). The CDR3 covers 13 residues. The V gene's germline CDR1 is SEHNR and CDR2 FQNEAQ (reference sequence). V was pared by 1 base and J by 5 bases, with 7 bases between. The CDR3 region is CASSLGTQDTQYF. CDR3 in DNA: TGTGCCAGCAGCTTAGGGACTCAAGATACGCAGTATTTT.

The gene calls are TRBV5-6 and TRBJ2-7; 11 nucleotides match TRBD2. The germline gives CDR1 SGHDT, CDR2 YYEEEE. The CDR3 has 15 residues. The J segment lost 4 bases and the V segment lost 4 bases, leaving 7 bases of the junction unmatched. The DNA for the CDR3 is TGTGCCAGCAGCGCCACTAGCGGGAGTTTGTACGAGCAGTACTTC. This encodes CASSATSGSLYEQYF. Drawing the rest from reference TRBV5-6 and TRBJ2-7, the complete variable domain is DAGVTQSPTHLIKTRGQQVTLRCSPKSGHDTVSWYQQALGQGPQFIFQYYEEEERQRGNFPDRFSGHQFPNYSSELNVNALLLGDSALYLCASSATSGSLYEQYFGPGTRLTVT.

The CDR3 spells CASSLAGAGENEQFF. In DNA form, the CDR3 reads TGTGCCAGCAGCTTAGCGGGGGCAGGGGAGAATGAGCAGTTCTTC. The V and J genes are TRBV7-9 and TRBJ2-1; D is possibly TRBD1 (6 bases). The V and J ends lost 0 bases and 7 bases respectively, with 13 bases between them. The CDR3 covers 15 residues. Germline CDR1 and CDR2: SEHNR and FQNEAQ (reference sequence).

Only one count was recorded for this clone. V and J are TRBV7-8 and TRBJ2-7; D might be TRBD2 (5 bases). This CDR3 has 13 residues. Germline V gives CDR1 SGHVS, CDR2 FQNEAQ. The V gene lost 4 bases and the J gene lost 5 bases, with 12 bases spanning the gap. CDR3 bases: TGTGCCAGCAGCTCGGCGAGGGATCACGAGCAGTACTTC. Encoded protein: CASSSARDHEQYF.

The chain links TRBV2 to TRBJ1-5; 10 bases align to TRBD1. The CDR3 consists of 15 residues. The trim removed 6 bases at V and 3 bases at J, leaving 5 bases unmatched. Germline CDR1 is SNHLY and CDR2 is FYNNEI. The CDR3 loop reads CASRPGTGANQPQHF. The CDR3 bases are TGTGCCAGCAGGCCCGGGACAGGGGCCAATCAGCCCCAGCATTTT.

V is TRBV5-4 and J is TRBJ2-3; TRBD2 agrees at 9 bases. V lost 5 bases, J lost 2 bases, and 6 bases stayed unmatched. Germline V CDR1 and CDR2: SGHNT, YYREEE (reference sequence). The length of the CDR3 is 15 residues. CDR3 in DNA: TGTGCCAGCAGACCCTTAGCGGGGGTCACAGATACGCAGTATTTT. This sequence encodes CASRPLAGVTDTQYF.

The chain joins TRBV28 to TRBJ2-1; D may be TRBD1 (5 bases). V lost 7 bases to trimming and J lost 3 bases, with 13 bases between them. Germline assignment: CDR1 MDHEN and CDR2 SYDVKM. This CDR3 region has 14 residues. CDR3 in DNA: TGTGCCAGCACCCATGGGGCAGACTACAATGAGCAGTTCTTC. The encoded protein is CASTHGADYNEQFF.

The rearrangement uses TRBV7-9 and TRBJ2-5; D not resolved. The CDR3 has 13 residues. V was pared by 5 bases and J by 1 base, with 8 bases between. Germline assignment: CDR1 SEHNR and CDR2 FQNEAQ (reference sequence). The DNA for the CDR3 is TGTGCCAGCAGCCCCGGTATCCAAGAGACCCAGTACTTC. It is translated as CASSPGIQETQYF.

V is TRBV27 and J is TRBJ2-2, with D unclear. Trimming left V 8 bases short and J 6 bases short, with 19 bases between. CDR1 and CDR2 from the germline V gene are MNHEY and SMNVEV (reference sequence). This CDR3 has 15 amino acids. The CDR3 coding sequence is TGTGCCAGCTCTCCGTTCGGCTCCTCCGCCGGGGAGCTGTTTTTT. It translates to CASSPFGSSAGELFF.

V gene TRBV5-1 combines with J gene TRBJ1-1; no reliable D call. The V end was cut by 2 bases, the J end by 7 bases, with 12 bases between. Germline V gives CDR1 SGHRS, CDR2 YFSETQ. The CDR3 has 13 amino acids. CDR3 region: CASSFSGSIEAFF. The DNA for the CDR3 is TGCGCCAGCAGCTTTTCTGGGTCCATTGAAGCTTTCTTT.

The chain combines TRBV2 with TRBJ1-2; D remains unclear. Germline V gene lookup returns CDR1 SNHLY and CDR2 FYNNEI. This CDR3 region has 10 residues. As DNA, the CDR3 is TGTCCCGTAGAGGGCTATGGCTACACCTTC. It yields the protein CPVEGYGYTF. Variable domain in full (rest from reference TRBV2 and TRBJ1-2): EPEVTQTPSHQVTQMGQEVILRCVPISNHLYFYWYRQILGQKVEFLVSFYNNEISEKSEIFDDQFSVERPDGSNFTLKIRSTKLEDSAMYFCPVEGYGYTFGSGTRLTVV.

The chain is built from TRBV7-6 and TRBJ1-4, with 9 bases identical to TRBD1. Germline V gives CDR1 SGHVS, CDR2 FNYEAQ. V was clipped by 8 bases and J by 8 bases; unmatched bases: 9. This CDR3 region has 14 residues. The CDR3 loop reads CASGIQGALEKLFF. As DNA, the CDR3 is TGTGCCAGCGGTATACAGGGGGCACTGGAAAAACTGTTTTTT.

The CDR3 DNA follows: TGTGCCAGCAGCCGGGGGGCCGATTACGTGGAAGCTTTCTTT. Amino acids: CASSRGADYVEAFF. The chain links TRBV7-2 to TRBJ1-1, with D maybe TRBD1 (6 bases). Germline CDR1 SGHTA, CDR2 FQGNSA. The germline V and J ends were trimmed by 5 bases and 8 bases, with 18 bases remaining between them. The length of the CDR3 is 14 residues.

The chain links TRBV4-1 to TRBJ1-5; D is perhaps TRBD1 (6 bases). Deletions cut 6 bases from V and 0 bases from J, with 9 bases between. CDR3 length: 14 residues. Germline V gene data show CDR1 as MGHRA and CDR2 as YSYEKL. The CDR3 region is CASSQGHSNQPQHF. DNA for the CDR3: TGCGCCAGCAGTCAGGGGCATAGCAATCAGCCCCAGCATTTT.

The rearrangement uses TRBV4-1 and TRBJ1-1, with 8 bases that match TRBD1. The CDR3 length is 17 residues. The germline V gene encodes CDR1 MGHRA and CDR2 YSYEKL. V lost 2 bases and J lost 1; bases outside the gene matches: 9. The CDR3 here is CASSQLLTGGKNTEAFF. DNA for the CDR3: TGCGCCAGCAGCCAACTCTTAACAGGGGGTAAGAACACTGAAGCTTTCTTT.

This sequence joins TRBV29-1 and TRBJ2-1, with D maybe TRBD1 (6 bases). CDR1 is SQVTM and CDR2 is ANQGSEA in the germline V gene. The CDR3 is made up of 15 amino acids. V was cut by 0 bases and J by 4 bases, with 13 bases left in between. The CDR3 loop is CSVEDRQGRYNEQFF. As DNA, the CDR3 is TGCAGCGTTGAAGATCGGCAGGGGCGGTACAATGAGCAGTTCTTC.